The present T cell receptor (beta chain) was sequenced within a study of blood T cell repertoires in COVID-19. As for the study in general: Sample material is recorded as cDNA or gDNA derived from T cells, B-cell-depleted T cells, or PBMCs.

Produced via immunoSEQ multiplex PCR; TCRdb's table is partial and in-frame only. Seen here are approximately 210,000 clones, over 75% observed once, and the top ten hold about 5%. Material for sequencing was peripheral blood. The receptor's source is a woman aged 40 to 50 with acute or convalescent COVID-19.

CDR3 sequence reads: CASSLQGNTEAFF. The DNA of the CDR3 is TGTGCCAGCAGCTTACAGGGGAACACTGAAGCTTTCTTT. The V gene is TRBV5-4, the J gene TRBJ1-1; D is perhaps TRBD1 (6 bases). Germline V gene lookup returns CDR1 SGHNT and CDR2 YYREEE (reference sequence). CDR3 length equals 13 residues. V was cut by 2 bases and J by 1 base, with 6 bases left in between.